Below, 32 T cell receptor beta chains from the same sample are listed, as sequenced in a study of early T cells in non-severe SARS-CoV-2 infection. A single record per CDR3 protein comes from TCRdb applying MiXCR to the 5' RACE reads. The sample lists around 44,000 distinct CDR3 sequences, about 6% seen once, with around 20% in the top ten. The sample in question was whole blood, obtained at baseline. These receptors were collected from an adult who was a healthcare worker with PCR-confirmed SARS-CoV-2 infection or an uninfected control (not recorded which).

This clonotype occurred a few times. The V gene is TRBV7-8, the J gene TRBJ2-5; the D is unclear. This CDR3 is 15 amino acids long. Deletions cut 1 base from V and 2 bases from J, with 11 bases between. The germline CDR1 and CDR2 sequences are SGHVS and FQNEAQ. CDR3 sequence reads: CASSLVSLTQETQYF. The CDR3 nucleotides read TGTGCCAGCAGCTTAGTCTCACTAACGCAAGAGACCCAGTACTTC.

There are many counts of this clonotype. The chain combines TRBV4-1 with TRBJ2-3; D unresolved. Deletions cut 5 bases from V and 6 bases from J, with 9 bases between. The CDR3 has 12 amino acids. CDR1 is MGHRA, CDR2 YSYEKL, per germline. The CDR3 loop is CASSRLGDTQYF. As DNA, the CDR3 is TGCGCCAGCAGCAGGTTAGGGGATACGCAGTATTTT.

This clonotype was recorded a few times. The chain links TRBV29-1 to TRBJ2-1; TRBD2 is a possible D gene (6 bases). Germline CDR1 SQVTM, CDR2 ANQGSEA. V lost 7 bases, J lost 0 bases, and 16 bases lay in between. The CDR3 consists of 15 residues. The CDR3 reads CSALGEVYSYNEQFF. In DNA form, the CDR3 reads TGCAGCGCCCTAGGGGAGGTTTACTCCTACAATGAGCAGTTCTTC.

In this sample, this clonotype turned up many times. The chain combines TRBV16 with TRBJ2-7, with D tentatively TRBD2 (5 bases). V was cut by 3 bases and J by 3 bases, with 9 bases left in between. Per germline, CDR1 KGHSY and CDR2 FQNENV. This CDR3 has 13 residues. CDR3 nucleotide sequence: TGTGCCAGCAGCCATCAGCGGAACTACGAGCAGTACTTC. Residues: CASSHQRNYEQYF.

The chain is built from TRBV7-2 and TRBJ2-1; D ambiguous. V lost 5 bases and J 0 bases, leaving 11 bases between the germline ends. Germline V gene lookup returns CDR1 SGHTA and CDR2 FQGNSA. The CDR3 is 15 residues long. CDR3 nucleotides: TGTGCCAGCAGCCCGGACCCAAACTCCTACAATGAGCAGTTCTTC. Its protein product is CASSPDPNSYNEQFF.

This clonotype came up a few times. V is TRBV7-9 and J is TRBJ1-5; tentative D call: TRBD1 (6 bases). Germline-derived CDR1 and CDR2 are SEHNR and FQNEAQ (reference sequence). V shed 4 bases and J shed 5 bases, with 12 bases lying between them. CDR3 length equals 14 residues. DNA for the CDR3: TGTGCCAGCAGCTCACTACAGGGCCATCAGCCCCAGCATTTT. It is translated as CASSSLQGHQPQHF.

The sample holds a few counts of this clonotype. A junction end diverges from the germline sequence, so it may reflect a read error. This chain joins TRBV7-7 and TRBJ2-1, with D maybe TRBD2 (6 bases). Looked up from germline, CDR1 is SSHAT and CDR2 is FNYEAQ (reference sequence). The CDR3 is 17 amino acids. As DNA, the CDR3 is TGTGCTAGCAGCCCTGGGGTAACGGGAGCTCTTTACAATGAGCAGTTCTTC. Its protein is CASSPGVTGALYNEQFF. The full variable domain, with the rest looked up from reference TRBV7-7 and TRBJ2-1, is GAGVSQSPRYKVTKRGQDVTLRCDPISSHATLYWYQQALGQGPEFLTYFNYEAQPDKSGLPSDRFSAERPEGSISTLTIQRTEQRDSAMYRCASSPGVTGALYNEQFFGPGTRLTVL.

This clonotype came up a few times. The J gene is TRBJ2-7, the V gene TRBV6-2 or TRBV6-3; D not certain. The ends were cut back, 4 bases at V and 6 bases at J, with 7 bases in the middle. CDR1 MNHEY and CDR2 SVGEGT come from the germline V gene. The CDR3 has 11 residues. CDR3 nucleotides: TGTGCCAGCAGTTCCAAAGCCGAGCAGTACTTC. Protein product: CASSSKAEQYF.

Here the CDR3 reads CASSPLTEAFF. In DNA, the CDR3 is TGTGCCAGCTCACCTCTAACTGAAGCTTTCTTT. J is TRBJ1-1 and V is TRBV18; D gene unclear. V was cut by 3 bases and J by 5 bases, with 4 bases left in between. In germline, CDR1 is KGHSH, CDR2 LQKENI. This CDR3 contains 11 residues.

This clonotype was recorded at least ten times. The V and J genes are TRBV7-9 and TRBJ2-7, with D possibly matching TRBD1 (5 bases). CDR3 length: 13 amino acids. Trimming stripped 1 base from V and 4 bases from J, with 8 bases between. CDR1 SEHNR and CDR2 FQNEAQ come from the germline V gene (reference sequence). CDR3 nucleotide sequence: TGTGCCAGCAGCTTAGAGGGGCAGTACGAGCAGTACTTC. This translates into CASSLEGQYEQYF.

This clonotype showed up many times. The rearrangement uses TRBV2 and TRBJ2-7; TRBD1 matches 10 bases. The junction had 10 bases not matched to a gene; V was cut back by 2 bases and J by 6 bases. CDR3 length: 16 residues. Looked up from germline, CDR1 is SNHLY and CDR2 is FYNNEI. DNA of the CDR3: TGTGCCAGCAGTGAAAGACAGGGGGCAGGTGAGATCGAGCAGTACTTC. Translating gives CASSERQGAGEIEQYF.

This clonotype showed up just a few times. The chain joins TRBV20-1 to TRBJ2-3; no firm D call. Deletions cut 5 bases from V and 3 bases from J, with 15 bases between. CDR1 and CDR2 from the germline V gene are DFQATT and SNEGSKA (reference sequence). CDR3 size: 14 residues. CDR3 sequence: CSADGRIRTDTQYF. The CDR3 DNA reads as TGCAGTGCTGACGGGCGGATACGGACAGATACGCAGTATTTT.

This clonotype has ten or more counts. V is TRBV11-3 and J is TRBJ2-1; possible D gene TRBD2, 5 bases. The ends were cut back, 1 base at V and 3 bases at J, with 10 bases in the middle. The CDR3 consists of 15 residues. Germline values: CDR1 SGHNT, CDR2 YENEEA. In DNA, the CDR3 is TGTGCCAGCAGCTTAGGGGTTAGCGTCTACAATGAGCAGTTCTTC. Translating it yields CASSLGVSVYNEQFF.

The chain has TRBV7-2 and TRBJ2-7; a possible D gene is TRBD2 (5 bases). CDR1 is SGHTA, CDR2 FQGNSA, per germline. V was clipped by 0 bases and J by 4 bases, with 13 bases between them. The length of the CDR3 is 15 residues. CDR3 residues: CASSLAGGQYYEQYF. The CDR3 nucleotides read TGTGCCAGCAGCTTAGCGGGCGGGCAGTATTACGAGCAGTACTTC.

This clonotype was seen more than once but under ten times. The rearrangement links TRBV7-9 to TRBJ2-3; no clear D. Germline CDR1 SEHNR, CDR2 FQNEAQ (reference sequence). There are 14 residues in the CDR3. Between the trimmed V and J ends, which lost 8 bases and 1 base, there was a span of 13 bases. This CDR3 reads CASSEVGGTDTQYF. CDR3 DNA: TGTGCCAGCTCTGAAGTCGGAGGCACAGATACGCAGTATTTT. The full variable domain, in which reference TRBV7-9 and TRBJ2-3 provide the parts outside the CDR3, is DTGVSQNPRHKITKRGQNVTFRCDPISEHNRLYWYRQTLGQGPEFLTYFQNEAQLEKSRLLSDRFSAERPKGSFSTLEIQRTEQGDSAMYLCASSEVGGTDTQYFGPGTRLTVL.

A few counts support this clonotype. The chain has TRBV5-1 and TRBJ2-3; D remains unclear. Per germline, CDR1 SGHRS and CDR2 YFSETQ. This CDR3 is 13 amino acids long. Between the trimmed V and J ends, which lost 0 bases and 1 base, there was a span of 3 bases. CDR3 amino acids: CASSLEGTDTQYF. The DNA for the CDR3 is TGCGCCAGCAGCTTGGAGGGCACAGATACGCAGTATTTT.

The chain carries TRBV12-3 or TRBV12-4 and TRBJ2-7, with TRBD2 matching over 12 bases. The CDR3 covers 19 residues. Trimming removed 6 bases from V and 7 bases from J; junction bases left unmatched: 22. This CDR3 is CASSRRGLAGGPTYMEQYF. CDR3 DNA: TGTGCCAGCAGCCGGCGGGGGCTAGCGGGAGGGCCGACCTACATGGAGCAGTACTTC.

Ten or more counts support this clonotype. The chain joins TRBV19 to TRBJ1-2, with a possible D match to TRBD1 (6 bases). Per the germline V gene, CDR1 is LNHDA and CDR2 is SQIVND (reference sequence). Trimming took off 0 bases at V and 4 bases at J, with 15 bases between the two ends. The CDR3 runs 16 residues. CDR3: CASSIETGRLGYGYTF. The CDR3 nucleotides read TGTGCCAGTAGTATAGAGACAGGACGACTGGGCTATGGCTACACCTTC.

This clonotype was observed at least ten times. This rearrangement joins TRBV5-6 to TRBJ2-5; maybe TRBD2 (6 bases). CDR3 length: 15 amino acids. Trimming removed 0 bases at V and 1 base at J, with 10 bases between. Germline V gene lookup returns CDR1 SGHDT and CDR2 YYEEEE. The CDR3 coding sequence is TGTGCCAGCAGCTTGGGGGGAGGAGTCCAAGAGACCCAGTACTTC. The encoded protein is CASSLGGGVQETQYF.

This clonotype was recorded a few times. V is TRBV12-3 or TRBV12-4 and J is TRBJ2-7; 8 nucleotides align to TRBD1. V shed 4 bases and J 5 bases; nucleotides not matched to a gene: 10. The CDR3 extends over 15 amino acids. CDR3 coding DNA: TGTGCCAGCAGTTGGCCAGGACAGGGAAGGGACGAGCAGTACTTC. Translation gives CASSWPGQGRDEQYF.

This clonotype showed up many times. This chain joins TRBV14 and TRBJ1-2, with D uncertain. Trimming shortened V by 1 base and J by 4 bases, and 10 bases separated the two germline ends. The CDR3 is 14 residues long. Germline assignment: CDR1 SGHDN and CDR2 FVKESK. CDR3 DNA: TGTGCCAGCAGCCAAGGAGGGAATGGCTATGGCTACACCTTC. This gives the protein CASSQGGNGYGYTF.

The table lists this clonotype with many counts. The V and J genes are TRBV11-2 and TRBJ2-1; TRBD2 matches at 7 bases. Germline-derived CDR1 and CDR2 are SGHAT and FQNNGV. V shed 5 bases, J shed 4 bases, and the junction held 8 bases outside the gene matches. The CDR3 contains 15 residues. The chain's CDR3 is CASSPGSGDYNEQFF. The DNA for the CDR3 is TGTGCCAGCAGCCCGGGGAGCGGGGATTACAATGAGCAGTTCTTC.

This clonotype was seen a few times. The V and J genes are TRBV7-6 and TRBJ1-2; no clear D. V was cut by 1 base and J by 0 bases, with 15 bases left in between. CDR3 size: 17 residues. Germline V gene lookup returns CDR1 SGHVS and CDR2 FNYEAQ. CDR3 in amino acids: CASSLDPGGGANYGYTF. The CDR3 region has the DNA TGTGCCAGCAGCTTAGACCCTGGAGGTGGAGCTAACTATGGCTACACCTTC.

This clonotype was recorded at least ten times. The rearrangement uses TRBV30 and TRBJ2-7, with unresolved D. The germline gives CDR1 GTSNPN, CDR2 SVGIG (reference sequence). V was shortened by 0 bases and J by 3 bases, with 6 bases between the two germline ends. There are 12 residues in the CDR3. CDR3 bases: TGTGCCTGGAGTGTAGGCATCTACGAGCAGTACTTC. Amino acids: CAWSVGIYEQYF.

In its sample, this clonotype was seen many times. V usage is TRBV20-1 and J usage is TRBJ2-7; 8 positions match TRBD1. J gave up 3 bases and V 2 bases, and 6 bases lay outside the gene matches. The CDR3 has 14 amino acids. Germline loops: CDR1 DFQATT, CDR2 SNEGSKA (reference sequence). The DNA for the CDR3 is TGCAGTGCTAGAACCCCAGGGGGCCTCTACGAGCAGTACTTC. Protein product: CSARTPGGLYEQYF.

This clonotype came up many times. V usage is TRBV27 and J usage is TRBJ2-7; 10 nucleotides line up with TRBD2. The CDR3 is 19 residues long. V gave up 6 bases and J gave up 6 bases; unmatched junction bases: 23. CDR1 and CDR2 (germline): MNHEY, SMNVEV (reference sequence). The CDR3 region has the DNA TGTGCCAGCAGCACCCCGGGGCCCCTAGGGGGTCTAGCGGGAGTCGAGCAGTACTTC. Protein: CASSTPGPLGGLAGVEQYF.

There are a few counts of this clonotype. The chain employs TRBV18 and TRBJ2-7; D assignment may be TRBD1 or TRBD2 (5 bases each). The CDR3 is 15 residues long. V lost 4 bases, J lost 0 bases, and 13 bases lay in between. CDR1 and CDR2 from the germline V gene are KGHSH and LQKENI. Here the CDR3 DNA reads TGTGCCAGCTCACTGGGACCGTGGGACTCCTACGAGCAGTACTTC. Its translation: CASSLGPWDSYEQYF.

Ten or more counts support this clonotype. V is TRBV12-3 or TRBV12-4 and J is TRBJ1-5; D is possibly TRBD1 (5 bases). The CDR3 extends over 15 amino acids. Trimming took 5 bases from V and 0 from J, leaving 11 bases between them. CDR3 sequence reads: CASSPPGSSNQPQHF. CDR3 bases: TGTGCCAGCAGTCCCCCAGGGTCTAGCAATCAGCCCCAGCATTTT.

This clonotype was picked up a small number of times. CDR3 region: CASRDKNEQFF. CDR3 coding DNA: TGTGCCAGCAGAGACAAAAATGAGCAGTTCTTC. The chain is built from TRBV3-1 and TRBJ2-1, with D uncertain. Germline loops: CDR1 LGHDT, CDR2 YNNKEL (reference sequence). The CDR3 contains 11 residues. V gave up 6 bases and J gave up 7 bases, with 7 bases separating them.

This clonotype was picked up many times. The chain couples TRBV5-1 to TRBJ2-5; 7 bases are a match to TRBD2. In germline, CDR1 is SGHRS, CDR2 YFSETQ. V lost 4 bases and J lost 5; bases outside the gene matches: 8. The CDR3 contains 14 residues. CDR3 loop: CASSRTSRLETQYF. CDR3 in DNA: TGCGCCAGCAGCAGGACTAGTAGGTTGGAGACCCAGTACTTC.

This clonotype was counted ten times or more. CDR3 protein: CASSQGTGREQYF. CDR3 bases: TGTGCCAGCAGCCAGGGGACAGGGCGCGAGCAGTACTTC. V usage is TRBV3-1 and J usage is TRBJ2-7; 9 positions match TRBD1. Germline V gene lookup returns CDR1 LGHDT and CDR2 YNNKEL (reference sequence). This CDR3 has 13 residues. With 3 bases clipped from V and 6 bases from J, the junction kept 3 bases outside the gene matches.

A few counts support this clonotype. The V call is TRBV20-1, the J call TRBJ2-7; 9 nucleotides match TRBD2. CDR3 length: 13 amino acids. CDR1 is DFQATT and CDR2 is SNEGSKA in the germline V gene (reference sequence). Germline trimming cut 5 bases from V and 9 bases from J; bases unmatched to any gene: 11. The CDR3 DNA follows: TGCAGTGCTGCCGGGACTAGCAGATTCGGGCAGTACTTC. Protein sequence: CSAAGTSRFGQYF.